Presented here are 8 T cell receptor beta chains from one specimen sequenced in a study of cytomegalovirus exposure and HLA in healthy donors (dated by TCRdb to 2016 to 2017). The library relied on the immunoSEQ multiplex PCR assay. For the multiplex PCR, a mixture combining 60 forward primers for TCR Vbeta segments and 13 reverse primers for TCR Jbeta segments was used. TCRdb limited this immuneACCESS table to in-frame rearrangements with V and J called. A share of clones is missing; checked studies link under half to unresolved V genes, and the rest is unexplained. The sample has around 75,000 clones on record. The ten most abundant clones make up 12% to 15% of the sample. Sequencing used PBMCs. The receptors shown here come from a man between 45 and 60 years old in good health and CMV-seropositive.

The V and J genes are TRBV5-6 and TRBJ1-3; TRBD1 matches at 8 bases. Germline CDR1 and CDR2: SGHDT and YYEEEE. The CDR3 sequence is 17 residues long. The V segment lost 3 bases and the J segment 0 bases; nucleotides outside the gene matches: 8. This CDR3 is CASSYGTGVSSGNTIYF. The CDR3 coding sequence is TGTGCCAGCAGCTACGGGACAGGAGTTTCCTCTGGAAACACCATATATTTT.

The V call is TRBV6-4, the J call TRBJ2-5; 12 nucleotides line up with TRBD2. V shed 6 bases, J shed 10 bases, and the junction held 15 bases outside the gene matches. CDR1 MRHNA and CDR2 SNTAGT come from the germline V gene. The length of the CDR3 is 16 residues. CDR3 region: CASSPGASGRERGQYF. CDR3 coding DNA: TGTGCCAGCAGCCCCGGGGCTAGCGGGAGGGAAAGGGGCCAGTACTTC.

The rearrangement links TRBV19 to TRBJ2-1; D might be TRBD1 (5 bases). The V end was cut by 2 bases, the J end by 9 bases, with 8 bases between. Germline V gene sequence: CDR1 LNHDA, CDR2 SQIVND (reference sequence). CDR3 length: 12 amino acids. The CDR3 spells CASSITTGEQFF. CDR3 nucleotides: TGTGCCAGTAGTATAACTACAGGTGAGCAGTTCTTC.

The chain joins TRBV6-5 to TRBJ1-6; no definite D call. Germline CDR1 reads MNHEY; CDR2 reads SVGAGI. Between the trimmed V and J ends, which lost 5 bases and 7 bases, there was a span of 12 bases. This CDR3 contains 14 residues. CDR3 residues: CASSDGRENSPLHF. The CDR3 DNA reads TGTGCCAGCAGTGATGGGCGGGAAAATTCACCCCTCCACTTT.

V usage is TRBV5-1 and J usage is TRBJ2-1; TRBD2 aligns across 12 bases. Germline CDR1 SGHRS, CDR2 YFSETQ. V lost 0 bases and J lost 0; bases outside the gene matches: 4. This CDR3 region has 18 residues. CDR3 amino acids: CASSLVLAGGSSYNEQFF. CDR3 bases: TGCGCCAGCAGCTTGGTCCTAGCGGGGGGGTCCTCCTACAATGAGCAGTTCTTC. Combining the CDR3 with reference TRBV5-1 and TRBJ2-1 gives the whole variable domain KAGVTQTPRYLIKTRGQQVTLSCSPISGHRSVSWYQQTPGQGLQFLFEYFSETQRNKGNFPGRFSGRQFSNSRSEMNVSTLELGDSALYLCASSLVLAGGSSYNEQFFGPGTRLTVL.

CDR3 nucleotide sequence: TGCATCGGGCAGCGGGGGACCGAGCAGTTCTTC. This codes for CIGQRGTEQFF. The chain is built from TRBV20-1 and TRBJ2-1, with 8 bases identical to TRBD2. Germline CDR1 and CDR2: DFQATT and SNEGSKA (reference sequence). The CDR3 runs 11 residues.

This chain uses TRBV4-1 with TRBJ2-2; 11 bases line up with TRBD2. The CDR3 runs to 19 residues. The junction had 8 bases not matched to a gene; V was cut back by 2 bases and J by 0 bases. The V gene's germline CDR1 is MGHRA and CDR2 YSYEKL. For the CDR3, the DNA is TGCGCCAGCAGCCAACGCCTAGCGGGGGGATCCCCGAACACCGGGGAGCTGTTTTTT. Its protein product is CASSQRLAGGSPNTGELFF.

This chain joins TRBV5-6 and TRBJ1-2, with 8 bases lining up with TRBD1. J gave up 8 bases and V 3 bases, and 6 bases lay outside the gene matches. CDR3 length equals 13 residues. CDR1 is SGHDT and CDR2 is YYEEEE in the germline V gene. The CDR3 bases are TGTGCCAGCAGCTCCCGACAGGGGAGAGGCTACACCTTC. The encoded protein is CASSSRQGRGYTF.